This T cell receptor beta chain was profiled in a study of T cells in Graves' hyperthyroidism and ophthalmopathy. The study's findings and limits: Ophthalmopathy prediction by the model preceded onset by a median approximately 6.9 months.

There are many counts of this clonotype. Its target is not known. These patients, aged 18 to 65, had recently diagnosed hyperthyroidism lasting under 2 months. Predating any ophthalmopathy symptoms, the blood sample was taken at first hyperthyroidism diagnosis. Regions amplified from RNA transcripts were the TCR beta CDR3 regions. An initial round of RT-PCR targeting the TCR CDR3 relied on the HTBI primer set. Using its own MiXCR run on the multiplex PCR reads, TCRdb lists one record per CDR3 protein. The sample has around 350,000 distinct CDR3 sequences, approximately 15% seen once. Looked up from germline, CDR1 is SEHNR and CDR2 is FQNEAQ (reference sequence). CDR3 length: 11 residues. The V end lost 0 bases, the J end lost 7 bases, and 4 bases lay between the germline ends.

This sequence originates from a woman aged 18-30 years with Graves' hyperthyroidism that later progressed to Graves' ophthalmopathy. The chain carries TRBV7-9 and TRBJ2-7; unclear D gene. The sequenced sample consisted of blood. As DNA, the CDR3 is TGTGCCAGCAGCTTAGCGGATGAGCAGTACTTC. It yields the protein CASSLADEQYF.